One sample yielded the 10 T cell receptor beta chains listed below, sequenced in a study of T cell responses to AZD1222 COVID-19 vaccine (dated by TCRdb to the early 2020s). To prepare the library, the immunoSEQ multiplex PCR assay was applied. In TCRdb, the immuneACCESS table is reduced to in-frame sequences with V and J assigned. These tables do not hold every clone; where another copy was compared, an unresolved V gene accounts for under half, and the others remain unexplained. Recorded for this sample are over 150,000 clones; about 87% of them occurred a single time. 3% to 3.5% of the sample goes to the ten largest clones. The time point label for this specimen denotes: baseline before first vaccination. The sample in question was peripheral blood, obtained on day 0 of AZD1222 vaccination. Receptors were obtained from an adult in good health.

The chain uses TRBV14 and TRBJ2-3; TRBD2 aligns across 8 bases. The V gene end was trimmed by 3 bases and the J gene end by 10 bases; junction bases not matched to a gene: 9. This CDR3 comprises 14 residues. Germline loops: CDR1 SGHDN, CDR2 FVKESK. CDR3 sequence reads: CASSQGAGVLAQYF. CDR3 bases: TGTGCCAGCAGCCAGGGAGCGGGGGTGCTAGCGCAGTATTTT.

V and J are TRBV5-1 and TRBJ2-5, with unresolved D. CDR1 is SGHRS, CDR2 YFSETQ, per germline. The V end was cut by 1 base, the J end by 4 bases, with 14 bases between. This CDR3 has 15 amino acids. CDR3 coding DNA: TGCGCCAGCAGCTTGTCGACGCCCGGATCAGAGACCCAGTACTTC. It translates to CASSLSTPGSETQYF.

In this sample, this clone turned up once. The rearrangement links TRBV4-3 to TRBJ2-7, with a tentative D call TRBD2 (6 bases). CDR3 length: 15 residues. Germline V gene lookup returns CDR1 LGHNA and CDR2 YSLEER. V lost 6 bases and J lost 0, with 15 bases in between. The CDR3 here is CASRMEGTVSYEQYF. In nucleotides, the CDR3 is TGCGCCAGCAGAATGGAGGGGACGGTCTCCTACGAGCAGTACTTC.

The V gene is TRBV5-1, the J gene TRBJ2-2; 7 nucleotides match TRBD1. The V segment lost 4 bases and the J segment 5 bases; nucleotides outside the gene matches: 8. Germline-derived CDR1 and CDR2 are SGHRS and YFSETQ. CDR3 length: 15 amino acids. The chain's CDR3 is CASSPDRAGTGELFF. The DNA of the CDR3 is TGCGCCAGCAGCCCCGACAGGGCGGGTACCGGGGAGCTGTTTTTT.

The CDR3, as DNA: TGTGCCAGCAGCCGCGGAGGGGACTCACCCCTCCACTTT. Its protein product is CASSRGGDSPLHF. The chain links TRBV14 to TRBJ1-6; TRBD1 is a possible D gene (5 bases). The CDR3 has 13 amino acids. Deletions cut 4 bases from V and 10 bases from J, with 11 bases between. Germline V CDR1 and CDR2: SGHDN, FVKESK.

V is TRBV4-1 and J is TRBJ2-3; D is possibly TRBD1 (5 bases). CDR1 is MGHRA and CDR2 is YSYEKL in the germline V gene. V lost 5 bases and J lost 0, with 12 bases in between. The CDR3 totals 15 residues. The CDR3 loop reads CASSGWGFSTDTQYF. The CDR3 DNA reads TGCGCCAGCAGCGGGTGGGGCTTTAGCACAGATACGCAGTATTTT.

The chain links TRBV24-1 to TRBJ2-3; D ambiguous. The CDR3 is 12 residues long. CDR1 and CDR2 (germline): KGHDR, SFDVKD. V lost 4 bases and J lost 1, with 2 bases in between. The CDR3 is CATSEGTDTQYF. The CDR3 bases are TGTGCCACCAGTGAGGGCACAGATACGCAGTATTTT.

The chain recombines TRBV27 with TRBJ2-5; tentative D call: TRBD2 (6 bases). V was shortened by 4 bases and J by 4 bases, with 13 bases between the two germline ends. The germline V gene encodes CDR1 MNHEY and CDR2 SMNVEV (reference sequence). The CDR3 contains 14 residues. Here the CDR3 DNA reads TGTGCCAGCAGTTCATGGCAGGGAGGAGAGACCCAGTACTTC. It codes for CASSSWQGGETQYF.

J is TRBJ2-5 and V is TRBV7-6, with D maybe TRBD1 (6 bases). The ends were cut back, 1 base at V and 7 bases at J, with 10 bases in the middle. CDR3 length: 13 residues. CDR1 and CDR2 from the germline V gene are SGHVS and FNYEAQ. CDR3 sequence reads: CASSLGQDGTQYF. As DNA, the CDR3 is TGTGCCAGCAGCTTAGGACAGGACGGGACCCAGTACTTC. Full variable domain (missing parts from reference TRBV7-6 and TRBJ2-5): GAGVSQSPRYKVTKRGQDVALRCDPISGHVSLYWYRQALGQGPEFLTYFNYEAQQDKSGLPNDRFSAERPEGSISTLTIQRTEQRDSAMYRCASSLGQDGTQYFGPGTRLLVL.

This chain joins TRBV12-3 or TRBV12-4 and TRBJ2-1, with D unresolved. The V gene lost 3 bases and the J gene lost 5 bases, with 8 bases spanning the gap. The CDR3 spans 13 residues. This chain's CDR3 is CASSFSADNEQFF. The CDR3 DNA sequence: TGTGCCAGCAGTTTTTCGGCAGACAATGAGCAGTTCTTC.